One sample yielded the 28 T cell receptor beta chains listed below, sequenced in a study of blood T cell repertoires in COVID-19. Produced via immunoSEQ multiplex PCR; TCRdb's table is partial and in-frame only. The sample carries more than 150,000 clones, around 87% recorded once. Sequencing was performed on peripheral blood. The receptors were gathered from a middle-aged woman with acute or convalescent COVID-19.

V and J are TRBV27 and TRBJ2-7, with D maybe TRBD2 (6 bases). CDR1 and CDR2 (germline): MNHEY, SMNVEV (reference sequence). The CDR3 spans 14 residues. Trimming removed 5 bases at V and 3 bases at J, with 14 bases between. CDR3 DNA: TGTGCCAGCAGTCCGACCGGGACTTTCTACGAGCAGTACTTC. Translated: CASSPTGTFYEQYF.

CDR3 amino acids: CASSKHRGAGEQFF. In DNA form, the CDR3 reads TGTGCCAGCAGCAAACACCGGGGGGCGGGTGAGCAGTTCTTC. V gene TRBV21-1 combines with J gene TRBJ2-1; TRBD2, the table's D call, lacks a check against the DNA. TRBV21-1 is shown as a pseudogene. The CDR3 spans 14 residues.

Written as DNA, the CDR3 is TGTGCCAGCAGTGAAGTCGGAGTCTCTGGAAACACCATATATTTT. It encodes CASSEVGVSGNTIYF. This chain uses TRBV6-1 with TRBJ1-3; no reliable D call. CDR3 length: 15 residues. Germline V CDR1 and CDR2: MNHNS, SASEGT. The ends were cut back, 1 base at V and 0 bases at J, with 7 bases in the middle.

The V and J genes are TRBV4-2 and TRBJ1-1; 7 nucleotides align to TRBD1. This CDR3 has 20 residues. Trimming at V came to 1 base and at J to 2 bases, leaving 19 bases not matched to a gene. The germline V gene encodes CDR1 LGHNA and CDR2 YNFKEQ. The CDR3 region has the DNA TGTGCCAGCAGCCAAGCTCCTCAGACAGGGAGGTACCTGGGAAACACTGAAGCTTTCTTT. As protein: CASSQAPQTGRYLGNTEAFF.

The V gene is TRBV5-1, the J gene TRBJ2-7; 9 bases line up with TRBD1. The germline CDR1 and CDR2 sequences are SGHRS and YFSETQ. CDR3 size: 14 residues. Germline trimming cut 3 bases from V and 1 base from J; bases unmatched to any gene: 2. CDR3 sequence (DNA): TGCGCCAGCAGCTGGGGGACAGGGTCCTACGAGCAGTACTTC. This gives the protein CASSWGTGSYEQYF.

The chain links TRBV10-2 to TRBJ2-7; D is unresolved. Germline V gene data show CDR1 as WSHSY and CDR2 as SAAADI. Trimming took 2 bases from V and 0 from J, leaving 11 bases between them. The CDR3 is made up of 15 amino acids. The DNA of the CDR3 is TGCGCCAGCAGTGAGCCAGGTGAAAGCTCCTACGAGCAGTACTTC. This sequence encodes CASSEPGESSYEQYF.

The V call is TRBV24-1, the J call TRBJ2-5; D is perhaps TRBD2 (7 bases). The CDR3 is 15 residues long. V lost 4 bases and J 5 bases, leaving 16 bases between the germline ends. CDR1 is KGHDR and CDR2 is SFDVKD in the germline V gene. The CDR3 DNA sequence: TGTGCCACCAGTGACCCCGACGGGGGGCCGGAGACCCAGTACTTC. Protein sequence: CATSDPDGGPETQYF.

This chain uses TRBV7-2 with TRBJ2-6; D perhaps matches TRBD1 (5 bases). V lost 1 base, J lost 0 bases, and 10 bases lay in between. The CDR3 length is 17 residues. CDR1 and CDR2 (germline): SGHTA, FQGNSA. In DNA form, the CDR3 reads TGTGCCAGCAGCTTAGGTCAGGGATTCTCTGGGGCCAACGTCCTGACTTTC. Protein sequence: CASSLGQGFSGANVLTF.

CDR3: CASSFGLAGVTDTQYF. As DNA, the CDR3 is TGTGCCAGCAGTTTTGGGCTAGCGGGGGTTACAGATACGCAGTATTTT. The chain recombines TRBV28 with TRBJ2-3; 10 bases match TRBD2. Unmatched junction bases numbered 6, after V lost 3 bases and J lost 3 bases. The CDR3 consists of 16 residues. Germline V CDR1 and CDR2: MDHEN, SYDVKM.

The rearrangement uses TRBV4-1 and TRBJ2-1; D remains ambiguous. The CDR3 covers 14 residues. Germline lookup yields CDR1 MGHRA and CDR2 YSYEKL. With 4 bases removed from V and 7 bases from J, the gap between germline ends came to 14 bases. CDR3 sequence: CASSRLGGWNEQFF. The CDR3 region has the DNA TGCGCCAGCAGCCGCCTCGGCGGTTGGAATGAGCAGTTCTTC.

The J gene is TRBJ2-1, the V gene TRBV12-5; TRBD2 matches 13 bases. Germline trimming cut 1 base from V and 7 bases from J; bases unmatched to any gene: 4. The CDR3 is made up of 16 amino acids. The germline V gene has CDR1 LGHNT and CDR2 FRNRAP. CDR3 coding DNA: TGTGCTAGTGGTTTGGGACTAGCGGGGGGTTGGAATGAGCAGTTCTTC. This codes for CASGLGLAGGWNEQFF.

The chain carries TRBV4-2 and TRBJ2-5; D ambiguous. Looked up from germline, CDR1 is LGHNA and CDR2 is YNFKEQ. The length of the CDR3 is 16 residues. V lost 0 bases to trimming and J lost 5 bases, with 16 bases between them. Here the CDR3 reads CASSQDLLDSRETQYF. CDR3 nucleotide sequence: TGTGCCAGCAGCCAAGATTTGCTTGACTCCCGGGAGACCCAGTACTTC.

This clone was seen a few times. The rearrangement joins TRBV19 to TRBJ1-5; 7 bases match TRBD1. V lost 1 base, J lost 4 bases, and 13 bases stayed unmatched. Germline V CDR1 and CDR2: LNHDA, SQIVND (reference sequence). There are 18 residues in the CDR3. The CDR3 region has the DNA TGTGCCAGTAGTATAGTAAGGGACAGTGCGCAATATAATCAGCCCCAGCATTTT. Its protein product is CASSIVRDSAQYNQPQHF.

CDR3 nucleotides: TGTGCCAGCAGCCTTACAGTATACGAGCAGTACTTC. Translating it yields CASSLTVYEQYF. The chain uses TRBV5-6 and TRBJ2-7, with D hard to call. From germline, CDR1 is SGHDT and CDR2 YYEEEE. V gave up 4 bases and J gave up 4 bases, with 9 bases separating them. CDR3 length: 12 residues.

This rearrangement joins TRBV4-1 to TRBJ2-1; 10 bases are shared with TRBD2. Germline V CDR1 and CDR2: MGHRA, YSYEKL. CDR3 size: 15 residues. Germline trimming cut 3 bases from V and 9 bases from J; bases unmatched to any gene: 8. CDR3 coding DNA: TGCGCCAGCAGCCACTCCGGGACTAGCGACAGTGAGCAGTTCTTC. Its translation is CASSHSGTSDSEQFF.

This chain links TRBV5-6 with TRBJ1-4; no reliable D call. The CDR3 has 15 residues. Trimming cost V 2 bases and J 3 bases, with 11 bases left between them. The germline CDR1 and CDR2 sequences are SGHDT and YYEEEE. In DNA form, the CDR3 reads TGTGCCAGCAGCTTCTGGAGGGAAGCTAATGAAAAACTGTTTTTT. This codes for CASSFWREANEKLFF.

The rearrangement joins TRBV6-5 to TRBJ2-7; D possibly corresponds to TRBD1 (6 bases). CDR1 and CDR2 (germline): MNHEY, SVGAGI. This CDR3 comprises 14 residues. V was pared by 5 bases and J by 3 bases, with 14 bases between. The CDR3, as DNA: TGTGCCAGCAGTATACGGACAGAGCACTACGAGCAGTACTTC. As protein: CASSIRTEHYEQYF.

This clone showed up just once. The V call is TRBV4-1, the J call TRBJ2-7, with TRBD2 as a possible D gene (6 bases). The CDR3 loop spans 16 amino acids. Between the trimmed V and J ends, which lost 1 base and 2 bases, there was a span of 15 bases. Germline lookup yields CDR1 MGHRA and CDR2 YSYEKL. CDR3 sequence reads: CASSQGGGGTAYEQYF. The DNA for the CDR3 is TGCGCCAGCAGCCAAGGAGGTGGCGGGACCGCCTACGAGCAGTACTTC.

This clone was recorded once. The chain couples TRBV19 to TRBJ1-4, with D possibly matching TRBD1 (5 bases). V lost 2 bases and J 7 bases, leaving 8 bases between the germline ends. Germline CDR1 is LNHDA and CDR2 is SQIVND (reference sequence). The CDR3 consists of 13 residues. In nucleotides, the CDR3 is TGTGCCAGTAGTATATCCAGGGCTGAAAAACTGTTTTTT. This codes for CASSISRAEKLFF.

This clone has only one observation. V usage is TRBV12-3 or TRBV12-4 and J usage is TRBJ2-5; TRBD1 might be the D (5 bases). The CDR3 is 13 residues long. V lost 4 bases and J 7 bases, leaving 13 bases between the germline ends. CDR3 sequence (DNA): TGTGCCAGCAGTTCGCGACAGTGGGGGACCCAGTACTTC. Translating gives CASSSRQWGTQYF.

This sequence joins TRBV15 and TRBJ1-4, with TRBD1 as a possible D gene (5 bases). This CDR3 spans 14 amino acids. Per germline, CDR1 LNHNV and CDR2 YYDKDF (reference sequence). V was shortened by 2 bases and J by 5 bases, with 9 bases between the two germline ends. CDR3 region: CATSRNDRNEKLFF. In nucleotides, the CDR3 is TGTGCCACCAGCAGAAACGACAGAAATGAAAAACTGTTTTTT.

The CDR3 here is CASSLGAANTEAFF. The CDR3 DNA follows: TGCGCCAGCAGCTTGGGTGCGGCGAACACTGAAGCTTTCTTT. V and J are TRBV5-1 and TRBJ1-1; D remains ambiguous. The V gene's germline CDR1 is SGHRS and CDR2 YFSETQ. The CDR3 has 14 residues. V shed 0 bases and J shed 1 base, with 7 bases lying between them.

This sequence joins TRBV12-3 or TRBV12-4 and TRBJ2-3; D gene ambiguous. Trimming stripped 2 bases from V and 2 bases from J, with 5 bases between. CDR3 length equals 13 residues. The CDR3 DNA reads TGTGCCAGCAGTTTAAGCGACACAGATACGCAGTATTTT. Protein: CASSLSDTDTQYF.

This clone was found a few times. The CDR3 nucleotides read TGTGCCAGCTCAGGACCCGGGACTAAGGGCTACGAGCAGTACTTC. This codes for CASSGPGTKGYEQYF. This sequence joins TRBV18 and TRBJ2-7; 7 bases line up with TRBD2. Looked up from germline, CDR1 is KGHSH and CDR2 is LQKENI. J gave up 3 bases and V 5 bases, and 10 bases lay outside the gene matches. The CDR3 contains 15 residues.

The gene calls are TRBV3-1 (or the pseudogene TRBV3-2) and TRBJ1-3, with a weak D call TRBD1 (5 bases). CDR1 and CDR2 (germline): LGHDT, YNNKEL (reference sequence). The V end lost 2 bases, the J end lost 7 bases, and 15 bases lay between the germline ends. There are 15 residues in the CDR3. In DNA, the CDR3 is TGTGCCAGCAGCCAAACAGGTGGCCAGAGGAACACCATATATTTT. It specifies CASSQTGGQRNTIYF.

This rearrangement joins TRBV30 to TRBJ1-5; 8 positions match TRBD1. CDR1 is GTSNPN, CDR2 SVGIG, per germline (reference sequence). J was trimmed by 6 bases and V by 2 bases; bases with no gene match: 3. The CDR3 spans 13 residues. CDR3 coding DNA: TGTGCCTGGAGTCGACAGGGGACTCAGCCCCAGCATTTT. Translating it yields CAWSRQGTQPQHF.

The chain combines TRBV4-2 with TRBJ2-5; TRBD2 agrees at 10 bases. Germline values: CDR1 LGHNA, CDR2 YNFKEQ. V gave up 4 bases and J gave up 4 bases; unmatched junction bases: 12. This CDR3 has 17 residues. For the CDR3, the DNA is TGTGCCAGCAGCCTACGCCCATTAGCGGGAGGCGGAGAGACCCAGTACTTC. The encoded protein is CASSLRPLAGGGETQYF.

V is TRBV6-4 and J is TRBJ2-3, with 8 bases matching TRBD2. This CDR3 has 14 amino acids. Germline trimming cut 4 bases from V and 0 bases from J; bases unmatched to any gene: 0. Per the germline V gene, CDR1 is MRHNA and CDR2 is SNTAGT. The CDR3 loop is CASSASGSTDTQYF. Here the CDR3 DNA reads TGTGCCAGCAGTGCTAGCGGGAGCACAGATACGCAGTATTTT.